The 9 T cell receptor beta chains in this list originate from one sample, sequenced in a study of blood T cells in healthy people across ages. The second PCR ran roughly 6 to 11 cycles with a sample-barcoded 5' primer and J-beta primers. TCRdb re-derived calls from the 5' RACE reads in MiXCR, one entry per CDR3 protein. The sample includes 550,000 to 600,000 distinct CDR3 sequences, approximately 30% seen only once; the top ten take 18%. The sequencing sample was made of blood. Every receptor here comes from a woman in her 70s in good health.

CDR3 bases: TGCGCCAGCAGCCAAGGCGGGCCCACAGATACGCAGTATTTT. Its protein product is CASSQGGPTDTQYF. V usage is TRBV4-1 and J usage is TRBJ2-3; tentatively, D is TRBD2 (5 bases). Looked up from germline, CDR1 is MGHRA and CDR2 is YSYEKL. Trimming removed 1 base at V and 2 bases at J, with 7 bases between. The length of the CDR3 is 14 residues.

The chain combines TRBV6-5 with TRBJ2-2; D assignment may be TRBD1 or TRBD2 (6 bases each). The germline V gene has CDR1 MNHEY and CDR2 SVGAGI. The CDR3 loop spans 15 amino acids. V was cut by 8 bases and J by 0 bases, with 13 bases left in between. In DNA form, the CDR3 reads TGTGCCAGCGGGTCCGGGGGCTCGAACACCGGGGAGCTGTTTTTT. It translates to CASGSGGSNTGELFF.

The rearrangement links TRBV29-1 to TRBJ2-5, with 9 bases fitting TRBD2. The end of the DNA fits TRBJ2-7 better, so the J call may be wrong. Germline V gives CDR1 SQVTM, CDR2 ANQGSEA. The CDR3 is 14 amino acids. CDR3: CSGSVSGGTYEQYF. CDR3 nucleotides: TGCAGCGGGTCTGTTAGCGGGGGTACCTACGAGCAGTACTTC.

The chain employs TRBV6-6 and TRBJ1-3; 7 bases match TRBD1. The CDR3 consists of 14 residues. Trimming removed 10 bases from V and 4 bases from J; junction bases left unmatched: 10. Germline V gene lookup returns CDR1 MNHNY and CDR2 SVGAGI (reference sequence). This chain's CDR3 is CATIGQALGNTIYF. The CDR3 nucleotides read TGTGCCACAATAGGACAGGCGCTGGGAAACACCATATATTTT.

This chain uses TRBV11-2 with TRBJ1-1, with D perhaps TRBD1 (6 bases). CDR3 size: 15 residues. The germline CDR1 and CDR2 sequences are SGHAT and FQNNGV. With 4 bases removed from V and 1 base from J, the gap between germline ends came to 13 bases. CDR3 region: CASSSPARGNTEAFF. DNA for the CDR3: TGTGCCAGCAGCTCACCCGCCAGGGGGAACACTGAAGCTTTCTTT. Supplemented by reference TRBV11-2 and TRBJ1-1, the full variable domain reads EAGVAQSPRYKIIEKRQSVAFWCNPISGHATLYWYQQILGQGPKLLIQFQNNGVVDDSQLPKDRFSAERLKGVDSTLKIQPAKLEDSAVYLCASSSPARGNTEAFFGQGTRLTVV.

The chain combines TRBV2 with TRBJ2-1; D is tentatively TRBD1 or TRBD2 (5 bases each). V lost 8 bases, J lost 10 bases, and 18 bases lay in between. Germline CDR1 reads SNHLY; CDR2 reads FYNNEI. The CDR3 spans 13 residues. The DNA of the CDR3 is TGTGCCAGCGTCCCTAAGAGGGACCGCGAGCAGTTCTTC. Protein: CASVPKRDREQFF.

On this clonotype: One end of the junction varies from germline; a read error may be responsible. This sequence joins TRBV15 and TRBJ2-1; TRBD2 matches 13 bases. The CDR3 length is 17 residues. Looked up from germline, CDR1 is LNHNV and CDR2 is YYDKDF (reference sequence). CDR3 sequence (DNA): TGTGCCACCAGCAGAGCGACTAGCGGGGGGAACTGGGTTCGGCAGCTCTTC. This sequence encodes CATSRATSGGNWVRQLF.

This clonotype was seen just once. V and J are TRBV12-3 or TRBV12-4 and TRBJ2-1, with 14 positions matching TRBD2. This CDR3 has 17 residues. Trimming took 8 bases from V and 1 from J; bases not matched to a gene: 7. The CDR3 sequence is CASLGLAGALSYNEQFF. CDR3 DNA: TGTGCCAGCCTGGGACTAGCGGGGGCCCTGTCCTACAATGAGCAGTTCTTC.

In its sample, this clonotype was seen once. The rearrangement links TRBV7-9 to TRBJ2-1, with TRBD1 identical over 7 bases. The CDR3 totals 14 residues. From germline, CDR1 is SEHNR and CDR2 FQNEAQ (reference sequence). V was clipped by 5 bases and J by 3 bases; unmatched bases: 4. CDR3 amino acids: CASSLGTDYNEQFF. Written as DNA, the CDR3 is TGTGCCAGCAGCCTAGGGACAGACTACAATGAGCAGTTCTTC.